This T cell receptor (beta chain) was sequenced during a study of blood T cells in healthy people across ages. V was trimmed by 4 bases and J by 2 bases, leaving 12 bases between them. The CDR3 length is 14 residues. CDR1 and CDR2 (germline): SQVTM, ANQGSEA. With a J-beta primer mix and a sample-barcoded 5' primer, a second PCR ran about 7 to 12 cycles. Through a template-switch adaptor with 12 random nucleotides, each cDNA molecule received a tag. TCRdb re-called the 5' RACE reads with MiXCR, one entry per CDR3 protein. The sample consists of about 1.8 million distinct CDR3 sequences, about 50% of them appearing once. The people who gave samples were healthy Caucasians from Russia, aged about 6 to 100.

The receptor was isolated from a woman between 35 and 50 years old in good health. The chain recombines TRBV29-1 with TRBJ2-1; D uncertain. The sample taken for sequencing was blood. CDR3 residues: CSVGWAGTYNEQFF. DNA of the CDR3: TGCAGCGTTGGGTGGGCAGGTACCTACAATGAGCAGTTCTTC.